The clone carrying this T cell receptor beta chain was detected ten times or more. Its cognate antigen is unknown. V shed 11 bases and J shed 1 base, with 11 bases lying between them. The CDR3 has 12 residues. The germline gives CDR1 SGHNT, CDR2 YENEEA. TCRdb itself ran the multiplex PCR reads through MiXCR, one entry per CDR3 protein. This table has tens of thousands of distinct CDR3 sequences, roughly 28% appearing once. This sample was included in a study of breast tumors, draining lymph nodes, adjacent tissues. Axillary draining lymph nodes of breast cancer patients supplied the node samples. Points from the study as a whole: Compared with basal-like, luminal-like tumors shared significantly more repertoire with nontumor tissue. Findings are consistent with lymph node origin and intratumoral expansion of most tumor T cells. Data only fit, rather than demonstrated, lymph node origin of most tumor T cells. Tumor TCR diversity was below lymph nodes but above nontumor tissue.

V gene TRBV11-3 combines with J gene TRBJ1-2, with a possible D match to TRBD1 (5 bases). The clonotype originates from a female donor with breast cancer. Some clones in this sample may be carry-over from other donors' samples. The sequenced sample was axillary lymph node tissue. The CDR3 nucleotides read TGTGCCGGAGGGGCAGGTAACTATGGCTACACCTTC. It encodes CAGGAGNYGYTF.